The present T cell receptor beta chain was sequenced within a study of neoadjuvant nivolumab and ipilimumab in lung cancer. This table comes from immunoSEQ multiplex PCR, and its TCRdb copy is limited to in-frame clones, with some not included. The repertoire holds tens of thousands of clones, with approximately 77% as singletons. The receptor was isolated from an adult with non-small cell lung cancer. Source: peripheral blood, taken before neoadjuvant nivolumab, alone or with ipilimumab.

In nucleotides, the CDR3 is TGTGCCAGCTCACCAAACCGGGACAGTGGAAACACCATATATTTT. Its protein is CASSPNRDSGNTIYF. The chain employs TRBV18 and TRBJ1-3; 7 nucleotides match TRBD1. The ends lost 2 bases at V and 3 bases at J; junction bases unmatched: 4. The CDR3 length is 15 residues. CDR1 and CDR2 from the germline V gene are KGHSH and LQKENI.